These 22 T cell receptor beta chains share one sample of origin, sequenced in a study of blood T cell repertoires in COVID-19. Produced via immunoSEQ multiplex PCR; TCRdb's table is partial and in-frame only. The data contain about 25,000 clones, around 87% of them singletons. Sequenced material: peripheral blood. Source of these receptors: a man over 45 with active COVID-19.

This clone came up a few times. This CDR3 is CASSLGPTNTDTQYF. DNA of the CDR3: TGTGCCAGCAGCTTAGGCCCGACAAACACAGATACGCAGTATTTT. The chain has TRBV13 and TRBJ2-3; unclear D gene. The CDR3 is made up of 15 amino acids. V lost 0 bases and J lost 2, with 9 bases in between. Germline CDR1 and CDR2: PRHDT and FYEKMQ (reference sequence).

The J gene is TRBJ1-2, the V gene TRBV2; D not certain. The V gene lost 6 bases and the J gene lost 6 bases, with 14 bases spanning the gap. This CDR3 has 13 residues. The germline V gene has CDR1 SNHLY and CDR2 FYNNEI. The CDR3 region is CASRPHGEDGYTF. The CDR3 nucleotides are TGTGCCAGCAGACCTCACGGCGAGGATGGCTACACCTTC.

This clone was recorded only once. The chain joins TRBV25-1 to TRBJ1-6; a possible D gene is TRBD1 (6 bases). Per germline, CDR1 MGHDK and CDR2 SYGVNS. This CDR3 contains 16 residues. The V end was cut by 3 bases, the J end by 7 bases, with 16 bases between. CDR3 loop: CASSDWGGQPNSPLHF. In DNA form, the CDR3 reads TGTGCCAGCAGTGATTGGGGGGGGCAGCCGAATTCACCCCTCCACTTT. The full variable domain, its missing parts supplied by reference TRBV25-1 and TRBJ1-6, is EADIYQTPRYLVIGTGKKITLECSQTMGHDKMYWYQQDPGMELHLIHYSYGVNSTEKGDLSSESTVSRIRTEHFPLTLESARPSHTSQYLCASSDWGGQPNSPLHFGNGTRLTVT.

The chain has TRBV6-5 and TRBJ2-2, with a tentative D call TRBD2 (5 bases). The germline V gene has CDR1 MNHEY and CDR2 SVGAGI. V lost 7 bases to trimming and J lost 6 bases, with 18 bases between them. The CDR3 consists of 15 residues. The DNA of the CDR3 is TGTGCCAGCAAGCCCCGCGGGCGATTCGCCGGGGAGCTGTTTTTT. It is translated as CASKPRGRFAGELFF.

This chain links TRBV6-5 with TRBJ2-2; D is undetermined. Germline V gene lookup returns CDR1 MNHEY and CDR2 SVGAGI. Trimming cost V 2 bases and J 1 base, with 5 bases left between them. The CDR3 contains 14 residues. The CDR3 coding sequence is TGTGCCAGCAGTTACGTCCAGAACACCGGGGAGCTGTTTTTT. Residues: CASSYVQNTGELFF.

This clone was counted once. The V and J genes are TRBV30 and TRBJ1-2, with TRBD1 matching 7 bases. Germline assignment: CDR1 GTSNPN and CDR2 SVGIG (reference sequence). The CDR3 is 18 residues long. Trimming removed 0 bases from V and 4 bases from J; junction bases left unmatched: 17. The CDR3 DNA is TGTGCCTGGAGTGTTTCGCAGATACAGGGGCGACCGACCTATGGCTACACCTTC. It yields the protein CAWSVSQIQGRPTYGYTF.

The J gene is TRBJ1-6, the V gene TRBV7-6; possibly TRBD1 for D (5 bases). Germline-derived CDR1 and CDR2 are SGHVS and FNYEAQ. Trimming took off 8 bases at V and 0 bases at J, with 17 bases between the two ends. The CDR3 totals 17 residues. CDR3 sequence reads: CASSQVAGGSYNSPLHF. In DNA, the CDR3 is TGTGCCAGCTCCCAGGTGGCGGGGGGCTCCTATAATTCACCCCTCCACTTT.

The chain joins TRBV24-1 to TRBJ2-2, with TRBD1 matching over 9 bases. CDR3 length: 15 amino acids. J lost 4 bases, V lost 5 bases, and 4 bases had no gene match. Germline values: CDR1 KGHDR, CDR2 SFDVKD. CDR3 sequence reads: CATSGRQGVTGELFF. The CDR3 DNA reads as TGTGCCACCAGTGGTAGACAGGGGGTCACCGGGGAGCTGTTTTTT.

This rearrangement joins TRBV27 to TRBJ1-5; unclear D gene. CDR3 length: 13 residues. Germline-derived CDR1 and CDR2 are MNHEY and SMNVEV (reference sequence). V was shortened by 7 bases and J by 3 bases, with 10 bases between the two germline ends. As DNA, the CDR3 is TGTGCCAGCAATTCGAACATCAATCAGCCCCAGCATTTT. Residues: CASNSNINQPQHF.

This chain joins TRBV3-1 (or the pseudogene TRBV3-2) and TRBJ2-1; 9 bases are a match to TRBD2. J gave up 10 bases and V 5 bases, and 12 bases lay outside the gene matches. CDR1 and CDR2 (germline): LGHDT, YNNKEL (reference sequence). The length of the CDR3 is 15 residues. Here the CDR3 reads CASSVGGGGLGEQFF. As DNA, the CDR3 is TGTGCCAGCAGCGTCGGCGGGGGGGGCCTAGGGGAGCAGTTCTTC.

The V call is TRBV9, the J call TRBJ2-5; 8 bases agree with TRBD2. Looked up from germline, CDR1 is SGDLS and CDR2 is YYNGEE. The V gene end was trimmed by 3 bases and the J gene end by 2 bases; junction bases not matched to a gene: 3. The CDR3 has 14 residues. CDR3 amino acids: CASSAGTRQETQYF. DNA of the CDR3: TGTGCCAGCAGCGCAGGGACTAGACAAGAGACCCAGTACTTC.

This clone has just one count. The rearrangement joins TRBV9 to TRBJ2-5, with 8 nucleotides matching TRBD2. Trimming took 3 bases from V and 2 from J; bases not matched to a gene: 3. The CDR3 consists of 14 residues. CDR1 SGDLS and CDR2 YYNGEE come from the germline V gene. CDR3 sequence (DNA): TGTGCCAGCAGCGAACTAGCGGTACAAGAGACCCAGTACTTC. Translation gives CASSELAVQETQYF.

This clone appeared a single time. The chain couples TRBV12-5 to TRBJ2-2; 12 nucleotides align to TRBD1. The CDR3 extends over 18 amino acids. V dropped 5 bases and J dropped 5; count of bases not matched to a gene: 12. Germline assignment: CDR1 LGHNT and CDR2 FRNRAP. The CDR3 loop reads CASGPPPGTGGRTGELFF. The CDR3 nucleotides read TGTGCTAGTGGTCCACCACCCGGGACAGGGGGCAGGACCGGGGAGCTGTTTTTT. Supplemented by reference TRBV12-5 and TRBJ2-2, the full variable domain reads DARVTQTPRHKVTEMGQEVTMRCQPILGHNTVFWYRQTMMQGLELLAYFRNRAPLDDSGMPKDRFSAEMPDATLATLKIQPSEPRDSAVYFCASGPPPGTGGRTGELFFGEGSRLTVL.

The rearrangement links TRBV7-9 to TRBJ2-2, with D unclear. The CDR3 covers 15 residues. CDR1 is SEHNR, CDR2 FQNEAQ, per germline (reference sequence). V lost 5 bases to trimming and J lost 6 bases, with 16 bases between them. CDR3 sequence reads: CASSLLISAPGELFF. For the CDR3, the DNA is TGTGCCAGCAGCCTACTAATTTCTGCCCCCGGGGAGCTGTTTTTT.

This clone has more than one count but fewer than ten. The chain combines TRBV7-8 with TRBJ2-7; the D is unclear. Germline CDR1 and CDR2: SGHVS and FQNEAQ. CDR3 size: 16 residues. With 6 bases removed from V and 0 bases from J, the gap between germline ends came to 18 bases. In DNA, the CDR3 is TGTGCCAGCAGTTTGAGGCAGACGCACTTCTCCTACGAGCAGTACGTC. Amino acid sequence: CASSLRQTHFSYEQYV.

The chain links TRBV7-6 to TRBJ1-4; D remains unclear. The CDR3 contains 18 residues. Germline V lookup: CDR1 SGHVS, CDR2 FNYEAQ. The V end was cut by 4 bases, the J end by 8 bases, with 26 bases between. Written as DNA, the CDR3 is TGTGCCAGCAGCTCCGAGGGCGACGGCCTTGAAGAGACGGAAAAACTGTTTTTT. Protein sequence: CASSSEGDGLEETEKLFF. Supplemented by reference TRBV7-6 and TRBJ1-4, the full variable domain reads GAGVSQSPRYKVTKRGQDVALRCDPISGHVSLYWYRQALGQGPEFLTYFNYEAQQDKSGLPNDRFSAERPEGSISTLTIQRTEQRDSAMYRCASSSEGDGLEETEKLFFGSGTQLSVL.

The chain is built from TRBV15 and TRBJ1-4, with D maybe TRBD1 (6 bases). V was shortened by 0 bases and J by 7 bases, with 15 bases between the two germline ends. The CDR3 sequence is 16 residues long. Germline V gene lookup returns CDR1 LNHNV and CDR2 YYDKDF (reference sequence). The CDR3 region is CATSRDYGPRGEKLFF. The CDR3 nucleotides are TGTGCCACCAGCAGAGATTACGGCCCCAGGGGTGAAAAACTGTTTTTT.

The CDR3 DNA sequence: TGTGCCAGCAGTTTATCTCCCAGTACCAAAAACATTCAGTACTTC. It encodes CASSLSPSTKNIQYF. This chain joins TRBV28 and TRBJ2-4; D gene ambiguous. Germline CDR1 and CDR2: MDHEN and SYDVKM. Trimming took off 1 base at V and 2 bases at J, with 9 bases between the two ends. The CDR3 is made up of 15 amino acids. The complete variable domain, with remaining parts taken from reference TRBV28 and TRBJ2-4, reads DVKVTQSSRYLVKRTGEKVFLECVQDMDHENMFWYRQDPGLGLRLIYFSYDVKMKEKGDIPEGYSVSREKKERFSLILESASTNQTSMYLCASSLSPSTKNIQYFGAGTRLSVL.

CDR3 region: CASSQKGTGADEQFF. In nucleotides, the CDR3 is TGTGCCAGCAGCCAAAAGGGAACAGGGGCGGATGAGCAGTTCTTC. J is TRBJ2-1 and V is TRBV7-9; 7 bases are shared with TRBD1. Losses at the gene ends were 5 bases for V and 8 bases for J; bases not matched to a gene: 12. The CDR3 loop spans 15 amino acids. Germline V gene data show CDR1 as SEHNR and CDR2 as FQNEAQ (reference sequence).

The chain recombines TRBV6-5 with TRBJ1-2; TRBD1 agrees at 8 bases. Losses at the gene ends were 7 bases for V and 0 bases for J; bases not matched to a gene: 4. The CDR3 is 14 amino acids. The germline CDR1 and CDR2 sequences are MNHEY and SVGAGI. CDR3 loop: CASIGQGANYGYTF. CDR3 in DNA: TGTGCCAGCATTGGACAGGGAGCTAACTATGGCTACACCTTC.

J is TRBJ2-2 and V is TRBV5-1; 9 nucleotides align to TRBD1. Germline CDR1 SGHRS, CDR2 YFSETQ. This CDR3 contains 16 residues. V gave up 5 bases and J gave up 3 bases; unmatched junction bases: 8. The CDR3 bases are TGCGCCAGCAGGAGGCCCGGGACAGGGTACACCGGGGAGCTGTTTTTT. This encodes CASRRPGTGYTGELFF.

This clone showed up just once. The chain is built from TRBV28 and TRBJ2-1, with 7 bases aligning to TRBD1. The V segment lost 2 bases and the J segment 0 bases; nucleotides outside the gene matches: 13. The germline V gene encodes CDR1 MDHEN and CDR2 SYDVKM. The CDR3 totals 19 residues. The CDR3 sequence: CASSLPPLGQVSSYNEQFF. CDR3 bases: TGTGCCAGCAGTTTACCGCCCCTAGGACAGGTGAGCTCCTACAATGAGCAGTTCTTC.